This record looks at one T cell receptor beta chain sequence and its context. The antigen is undetermined. 60 Vbeta and 13 Jbeta primers were used in PCR. Method: immunoSEQ multiplex PCR; TCRdb's copy keeps in-frame clones and lacks some. This sample yields 130,000 or so clones, of which about four fifths are seen a single time; about 1.8% belongs to the top ten. The data were taken from a study of cytomegalovirus exposure and HLA in healthy donors. Study-wide background: Some 77 million unique TCRs from HLA-typed donors were held in an early release of data.

Study-wide results and limits: Near-uniform donor sequencing depth was presumed by presence/absence analyses. What TCR beta sequences reportedly achieved was accurate prediction of HLA-A and HLA-B alleles in most subjects.

This CDR3 has 16 residues. Per the germline V gene, CDR1 is MNHEY and CDR2 is SMNVEV (reference sequence). Trimming took 4 bases from V and 0 from J, leaving 13 bases between them. The sample consisted of PBMCs. V usage is TRBV27 and J usage is TRBJ1-5; tentatively, D is TRBD1 (6 bases). The source is a man between 18 and 29 years old in good health and CMV-seronegative. The CDR3 protein is CASSSRTDYSNQPQHF. Here the CDR3 DNA reads TGTGCCAGCAGTTCTAGGACAGACTATAGCAATCAGCCCCAGCATTTT.